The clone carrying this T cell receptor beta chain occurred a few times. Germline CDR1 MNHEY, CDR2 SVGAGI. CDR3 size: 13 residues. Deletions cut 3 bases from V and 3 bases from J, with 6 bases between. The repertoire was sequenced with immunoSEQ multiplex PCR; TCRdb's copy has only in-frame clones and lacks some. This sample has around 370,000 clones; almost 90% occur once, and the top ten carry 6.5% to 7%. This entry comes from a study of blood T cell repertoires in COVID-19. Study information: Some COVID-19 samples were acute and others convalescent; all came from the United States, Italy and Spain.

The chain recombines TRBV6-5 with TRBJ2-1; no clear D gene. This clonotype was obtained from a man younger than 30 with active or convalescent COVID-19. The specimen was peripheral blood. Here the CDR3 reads CASSYEIYNEQFF. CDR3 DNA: TGTGCCAGCAGTTATGAGATCTACAATGAGCAGTTCTTC.